These T cell receptor beta chains were read from a single sample in a study of TIL therapy for anti-PD-1-resistant metastatic lung cancer. Assay used: immunoSEQ multiplex PCR; TCRdb lists only in-frame clones, some missing. Of about 60,000 clones in the sample, 80% to 90% were seen once. The specimen comprised blood, sampled at baseline. These receptors all come from a person aged 25-85 years with non-small cell lung cancer. Each CDR3 is given with its conserved first and last residue. D genes are given only for firm matches. Rows may omit the clone size; those that give it use once, few, many or a size class.

CDR3nt: TGTGCCAGTAGTACTAGGGAGGGCTCCTACGAGCAGTACTTC
CDR3aa: CASSTREGSYEQYF
abundance: .
j_gene: TRBJ2-7
d_gene: TRBD2
v_gene: TRBV19

CDR3nt: TGTGCCAGTAGTATCCCGCCTGTTCTAGGAGTCTTCTACGAGCAGTACTTC
CDR3aa: CASSIPPVLGVFYEQYF
abundance: .
j_gene: TRBJ2-7
d_gene: .
v_gene: TRBV19

CDR3nt: TGTGCCAGCAGCCGGACCAGGTCCTACGAGCAGTACTTC
CDR3aa: CASSRTRSYEQYF
abundance: .
j_gene: TRBJ2-7
d_gene: .
v_gene: TRBV4-2

CDR3nt: TGTGCCTCGCACCAGGGGATGAACACTGAAGCTTTCTTT
CDR3aa: CASHQGMNTEAFF
abundance: few
j_gene: TRBJ1-1
d_gene: .
v_gene: TRBV6-5

CDR3nt: TGTGCCAGCAGCCAAGGACAGGGTCTGAGTGGAAATGAGCAGTTCTTC
CDR3aa: CASSQGQGLSGNEQFF
abundance: .
j_gene: TRBJ2-1
d_gene: TRBD1
v_gene: TRBV9

CDR3nt: TGTGCCAGCAGCTTGGAAGGGGCGGGAAACACTGAAGCTTTCTTT
CDR3aa: CASSLEGAGNTEAFF
abundance: .
j_gene: TRBJ1-1
d_gene: .
v_gene: TRBV5-6

CDR3nt: TGCAGCGTGGCGGGACTGACCAACACTGAAGCTTTCTTT
CDR3aa: CSVAGLTNTEAFF
abundance: .
j_gene: TRBJ1-1
d_gene: .
v_gene: TRBV29-1

CDR3nt: TGTGCCAGCAGCTTAGACGCTGGAGGGATGAACACTGAAGCTTTCTTT
CDR3aa: CASSLDAGGMNTEAFF
abundance: once
j_gene: TRBJ1-1
d_gene: .
v_gene: TRBV11-2

CDR3nt: TGTGCCAGCAGCGGCGGGAGCTATGGCTACACCTTC
CDR3aa: CASSGGSYGYTF
abundance: .
j_gene: TRBJ1-2
d_gene: .
v_gene: TRBV11-1

CDR3nt: TGTGCTAGTGGTTTGGAGGGGGGTGGCTCTGAAGCTTTCTTT
CDR3aa: CASGLEGGGSEAFF
abundance: .
j_gene: TRBJ1-1
d_gene: .
v_gene: TRBV12-5

CDR3nt: TGTGCCAGCAGTTTCTTTCGGGACACTGAAGCTTTCTTT
CDR3aa: CASSFFRDTEAFF
abundance: .
j_gene: TRBJ1-1
d_gene: .
v_gene: TRBV27

CDR3nt: TGTGCCAGCAGCTTAGGGACTAGCGGGGCTGTCTACAATGAGCAGTTCTTC
CDR3aa: CASSLGTSGAVYNEQFF
abundance: .
j_gene: TRBJ2-1
d_gene: TRBD2
v_gene: TRBV7-6

CDR3nt: TGTGCCAGCAGTGTTGGGGAGACCCAGTACTTC
CDR3aa: CASSVGETQYF
abundance: .
j_gene: TRBJ2-5
d_gene: .
v_gene: TRBV2

CDR3nt: TGCGCCAGCAGCTTGGGGCAGGGTCAGCCCCAGCATTTT
CDR3aa: CASSLGQGQPQHF
abundance: .
j_gene: TRBJ1-5
d_gene: .
v_gene: TRBV5-1

CDR3nt: TGTGCCAGCAGCTCCCGACAGATATCCGGGGAGCTGTTTTTT
CDR3aa: CASSSRQISGELFF
abundance: .
j_gene: TRBJ2-2
d_gene: .
v_gene: TRBV9

CDR3nt: TGTGCCAGTACCACCGGCGTGGGACTAGCGTTTACCGGGGAGCTGTTTTTT
CDR3aa: CASTTGVGLAFTGELFF
abundance: .
j_gene: TRBJ2-2
d_gene: TRBD2
v_gene: TRBV19

CDR3nt: TGTGCCAGCAGTTCGGAACAGAGTTTCTATGGCTACACCTTC
CDR3aa: CASSSEQSFYGYTF
abundance: .
j_gene: TRBJ1-2
d_gene: .
v_gene: TRBV28

CDR3nt: TGTGCCTGGAGAGAGGCGACAGGGCACTATGGCTACACCTTC
CDR3aa: CAWREATGHYGYTF
abundance: few
j_gene: TRBJ1-2
d_gene: TRBD1
v_gene: TRBV30

CDR3nt: TGCGCCAGCAGCTTGGCCCCAGCGGGAGCGAGAGAGACCCAGTACTTC
CDR3aa: CASSLAPAGARETQYF
abundance: once
j_gene: TRBJ2-5
d_gene: TRBD2
v_gene: TRBV5-1

CDR3nt: TGCGCCAGCAGCTTGGGGCCCCAGGGTAGTGAAAAACTGTTTTTT
CDR3aa: CASSLGPQGSEKLFF
abundance: .
j_gene: TRBJ1-4
d_gene: .
v_gene: TRBV5-1

CDR3nt: TGTGCCAGCAGTTCGTTCGGGACAGGGGCATCCTACGAGCAGTACTTC
CDR3aa: CASSSFGTGASYEQYF
abundance: few
j_gene: TRBJ2-7
d_gene: TRBD1
v_gene: TRBV28

CDR3nt: TGTGCCAGCAGCTTAGCGGGTAGGGGTGGCGAGCAGTACTTC
CDR3aa: CASSLAGRGGEQYF
abundance: .
j_gene: TRBJ2-7
d_gene: .
v_gene: TRBV7-8

CDR3nt: TGTGCCAGCAGCGTAGACGATGGGGGAACCTGGCTAGATACGCAGTATTTT
CDR3aa: CASSVDDGGTWLDTQYF
abundance: .
j_gene: TRBJ2-3
d_gene: .
v_gene: TRBV9

CDR3nt: TGTGCCAGCTCCTCAGGGGCCAGCTCCTACAATGAGCAGTTCTTC
CDR3aa: CASSSGASSYNEQFF
abundance: .
j_gene: TRBJ2-1
d_gene: .
v_gene: TRBV18

CDR3nt: TGTGCCAGCAGCGTAGGAGGGGGGGGCAGCTCCTACAATGAGCAGTTCTTC
CDR3aa: CASSVGGGGSSYNEQFF
abundance: .
j_gene: TRBJ2-1
d_gene: .
v_gene: TRBV9

CDR3nt: TGTGCCAGCAGCTTAGAGGGACTAGCGGGGTCTGAGCAGTTCTTC
CDR3aa: CASSLEGLAGSEQFF
abundance: .
j_gene: TRBJ2-1
d_gene: TRBD2
v_gene: TRBV7-6

CDR3nt: TGTGCCAGCATAAAGAGGGACGTGACAGAGCAGTACTTC
CDR3aa: CASIKRDVTEQYF
abundance: .
j_gene: TRBJ2-7
d_gene: .
v_gene: TRBV6-5

CDR3nt: TGTGCCAGTAGGACACAGGGGTTGAACACTGAAGCTTTCTTT
CDR3aa: CASRTQGLNTEAFF
abundance: .
j_gene: TRBJ1-1
d_gene: TRBD1
v_gene: TRBV19

CDR3nt: TGTGCCAGCAGTTCGCTTGAAGAGGGACCCCAGCATTTT
CDR3aa: CASSSLEEGPQHF
abundance: .
j_gene: TRBJ1-5
d_gene: .
v_gene: TRBV27

CDR3nt: TGTGCCAGCAGCTTGGAGGGTTTTCAATCAAACCGACGGAATGAGCAGTTCTTC
CDR3aa: CASSLEGFQSNRRNEQFF
abundance: .
j_gene: TRBJ2-1
d_gene: .
v_gene: TRBV5-8

CDR3nt: TGTGCCAGCAGCCTAATTTTTGGCGCAACTAATGAAAAACTGTTTTTT
CDR3aa: CASSLIFGATNEKLFF
abundance: .
j_gene: TRBJ1-4
d_gene: .
v_gene: TRBV7-6

CDR3nt: TGCGCCAGCAGCTTGGCCGGCCAAAACACTGAAGCTTTCTTT
CDR3aa: CASSLAGQNTEAFF
abundance: .
j_gene: TRBJ1-1
d_gene: .
v_gene: TRBV5-1

CDR3nt: TGTGCCAGCAGCTTTGGACAGGGTGGTTTGAATAATTCACCCCTCCACTTT
CDR3aa: CASSFGQGGLNNSPLHF
abundance: .
j_gene: TRBJ1-6
d_gene: TRBD1
v_gene: TRBV5-6

CDR3nt: TGTGCCACCAGTGCCCTTGGGACCTCCGGTAGAGATACGCAGTATTTT
CDR3aa: CATSALGTSGRDTQYF
abundance: .
j_gene: TRBJ2-3
d_gene: .
v_gene: TRBV24-1

CDR3nt: TGTGCCAGCAGCCCTCGCTCGTATGGCTACACCTTC
CDR3aa: CASSPRSYGYTF
abundance: .
j_gene: TRBJ1-2
d_gene: .
v_gene: TRBV6-6

CDR3nt: TGTGCCAGCAGCGCACCCGAAAGGGAAAAACTGTTTTTT
CDR3aa: CASSAPEREKLFF
abundance: .
j_gene: TRBJ1-4
d_gene: .
v_gene: TRBV5-4

CDR3nt: TGTGCCAGCAGCCTCCGGACAGGGGGCCCCGGGGAGCTGTTTTTT
CDR3aa: CASSLRTGGPGELFF
abundance: .
j_gene: TRBJ2-2
d_gene: TRBD1
v_gene: TRBV3-1/TRBV3-2

CDR3nt: TGTGCCAGCAGCCAAGTCCTAGCGGCTTACGGGGACAATGAGCAGTTCTTC
CDR3aa: CASSQVLAAYGDNEQFF
abundance: few
j_gene: TRBJ2-1
d_gene: TRBD2
v_gene: TRBV4-2

CDR3nt: TGTGCCAGCAGTTTACATAGCGGGAGTATGAATACGCAGTATTTT
CDR3aa: CASSLHSGSMNTQYF
abundance: .
j_gene: TRBJ2-3
d_gene: TRBD2
v_gene: TRBV28

CDR3nt: TGTGCCAGCAGTGAAGCTGGGACTAGCGGGAGTATCGCCGGGGAGCTGTTTTTT
CDR3aa: CASSEAGTSGSIAGELFF
abundance: once
j_gene: TRBJ2-2
d_gene: TRBD2
v_gene: TRBV2